The 31 T cell receptor beta chains in this list originate from one sample, sequenced in a study of T cell responses to AZD1222 COVID-19 vaccine listed by TCRdb under 2021. The method behind the library was the immunoSEQ multiplex PCR assay. What TCRdb holds here is the immuneACCESS table cut down to in-frame rearrangements. Part of the clones is not present; checked against another copy, under half of the missing clones reflect an unresolved V gene, and the others are unexplained. This sample has 75,000 to 95,000 clones in its table, and approximately 81% of those were observed once. About 4.6% of the sample is in the top ten clones. Per the publication, the time point label means: about 28 days (+/-7) after the second vaccine dose. Material: peripheral blood, obtained 28 days after the second AZD1222 dose. The receptors were gathered from an adult who received the AZD1222 COVID-19 vaccine.

V and J are TRBV6-5 and TRBJ2-7; D possibly corresponds to TRBD1 (5 bases). Germline CDR1 is MNHEY and CDR2 is SVGAGI. Trimming cost V 7 bases and J 0 bases, with 13 bases left between them. The length of the CDR3 is 14 residues. The CDR3 here is CASTPTTVSYEQYF. The CDR3 DNA is TGTGCCAGCACCCCGACGACAGTCTCCTACGAGCAGTACTTC.

J is TRBJ1-1 and V is TRBV5-4; no clear D gene. Trimming pared 3 bases from V and 1 base from J, leaving 10 bases between. Germline lookup yields CDR1 SGHNT and CDR2 YYREEE (reference sequence). The CDR3 sequence is 14 residues long. CDR3 sequence: CASSYDPGNTEAFF. CDR3 nucleotide sequence: TGTGCCAGCAGCTATGACCCCGGGAACACTGAAGCTTTCTTT.

A few counts support this clone. The chain uses TRBV5-8 and TRBJ1-6; 8 bases agree with TRBD1. Germline CDR1 and CDR2: SGHTS and YDEGEE. Trimming at V came to 0 bases and at J to 2 bases, leaving 4 bases not matched to a gene. The CDR3 has 17 amino acids. CDR3 in amino acids: CASSLAQQGAYNSPLHF. DNA of the CDR3: TGTGCCAGCAGCTTGGCCCAACAGGGGGCCTATAATTCACCCCTCCACTTT.

This rearrangement joins TRBV7-9 to TRBJ2-7, with D possibly being TRBD1 (7 bases). The CDR3 sequence is 14 residues long. Germline CDR1 and CDR2: SEHNR and FQNEAQ (reference sequence). Trimming stripped 5 bases from V and 3 bases from J, with 14 bases between. The CDR3 spells CASSGGTALYEQYF. In DNA form, the CDR3 reads TGTGCCAGCAGCGGGGGGACAGCTCTCTACGAGCAGTACTTC.

The chain recombines TRBV11-2 with TRBJ1-6; tentative D call: TRBD1 (5 bases). From germline, CDR1 is SGHAT and CDR2 FQNNGV. The germline V and J ends were trimmed by 0 bases and 13 bases, with 13 bases remaining between them. The CDR3 is 14 residues long. CDR3 in amino acids: CASSLDPDSRPLHF. The CDR3 DNA reads TGTGCCAGCAGCTTAGATCCTGACAGCCGGCCCCTCCACTTT.

The chain couples TRBV3-1 (or the pseudogene TRBV3-2) to TRBJ2-7; TRBD2 matches at 7 bases. J was trimmed by 0 bases and V by 4 bases; bases with no gene match: 3. The CDR3 runs 14 residues. CDR1 and CDR2 from the germline V gene are LGHDT and YNNKEL (reference sequence). The CDR3 DNA reads as TGTGCCAGCAGCCGGGGAGGGAGCTCCTACGAGCAGTACTTC. It encodes CASSRGGSSYEQYF.

A word on this clone: At the DNA level, this CDR3 is encoded by other sequences in the same sample as well. The chain joins TRBV2 to TRBJ1-1; D call uncertain. CDR1 is SNHLY, CDR2 FYNNEI, per germline. This CDR3 has 14 amino acids. V lost 6 bases, J lost 5 bases, and 16 bases lay in between. CDR3 region: CASRGLPGFTEAFF. DNA of the CDR3: TGTGCCAGCAGGGGATTACCGGGGTTTACTGAAGCTTTCTTT.

This rearrangement joins TRBV7-9 to TRBJ1-3; D call uncertain. The CDR3 is made up of 13 amino acids. V lost 6 bases, J lost 1 base, and 7 bases lay in between. Germline-derived CDR1 and CDR2 are SEHNR and FQNEAQ (reference sequence). The CDR3 is CASRLASGNTIYF. The CDR3 coding sequence is TGTGCCAGCAGGTTGGCGTCTGGAAACACCATATATTTT.

This chain joins TRBV5-1 and TRBJ1-3; TRBD1 agrees at 7 bases. Losses at the gene ends were 0 bases for V and 4 bases for J; bases not matched to a gene: 7. This CDR3 is built from 16 residues. Germline values: CDR1 SGHRS, CDR2 YFSETQ. The CDR3 sequence: CASSLERQGLGNTIYF. The CDR3 DNA reads TGCGCCAGCAGCTTGGAACGACAGGGTCTCGGAAACACCATATATTTT.

The rearrangement joins TRBV19 to TRBJ2-1; 9 bases fit TRBD2. Trimming took 1 base from V and 5 from J; bases not matched to a gene: 6. This CDR3 region has 16 residues. Germline CDR1 is LNHDA and CDR2 is SQIVND (reference sequence). The CDR3 is CASSIGSGGRNNEQFF. DNA for the CDR3: TGTGCCAGTAGTATAGGGAGCGGGGGGCGGAACAATGAGCAGTTCTTC.

The chain has TRBV6-5 and TRBJ1-2; D is uncertain. The CDR3 is 16 amino acids. The V gene lost 2 bases and the J gene lost 3 bases, with 16 bases spanning the gap. The germline V gene encodes CDR1 MNHEY and CDR2 SVGAGI. CDR3 sequence: CASSYRASSKDYGYTF. The CDR3 coding sequence is TGTGCCAGCAGTTACCGAGCCAGCTCAAAGGACTATGGCTACACCTTC.

The chain has TRBV12-3 or TRBV12-4 and TRBJ1-5; D is undetermined. The CDR3 runs 13 residues. Trimming cost V 2 bases and J 5 bases, with 7 bases left between them. The CDR3: CASSLILHQPQHF. The CDR3 bases are TGTGCCAGCAGTTTAATCCTCCATCAGCCCCAGCATTTT.

The J gene is TRBJ1-5, the V gene TRBV19, with D maybe TRBD1 (5 bases). The CDR3 is 13 amino acids. Germline V gene lookup returns CDR1 LNHDA and CDR2 SQIVND (reference sequence). CDR3: CGAGIWGNQPQHF. The CDR3 bases are TGTGGGGCAGGGATTTGGGGGAATCAGCCCCAGCATTTT.

This sequence joins TRBV5-6 and TRBJ1-1; D unclear. Germline CDR1 SGHDT, CDR2 YYEEEE. The CDR3 is 14 amino acids. Trimming took 1 base from V and 1 from J, leaving 8 bases between them. DNA for the CDR3: TGTGCCAGCAGCTTGCGTACGGGGAACACTGAAGCTTTCTTT. Translated: CASSLRTGNTEAFF.

This sequence joins TRBV11-2 and TRBJ2-1; 8 bases line up with TRBD2. This CDR3 is built from 15 residues. The J segment lost 9 bases and the V segment lost 2 bases, leaving 9 bases of the junction unmatched. The V gene's germline CDR1 is SGHAT and CDR2 FQNNGV. The CDR3 DNA reads as TGTGCCAGCAGCTTAATGCGGGAGGTGGTCAGTGAGCAGTTCTTC. It translates to CASSLMREVVSEQFF.

This sequence joins TRBV5-1 and TRBJ2-1; D call uncertain. The V end was cut by 0 bases, the J end by 4 bases, with 8 bases between. Germline assignment: CDR1 SGHRS and CDR2 YFSETQ. The CDR3 has 14 residues. This CDR3 reads CASSLDPGYNEQFF. DNA of the CDR3: TGCGCCAGCAGCTTGGACCCGGGTTACAATGAGCAGTTCTTC.

This clone turned up a few times. In the same sample, other DNA sequences code for this CDR3. This chain joins TRBV12-3 or TRBV12-4 and TRBJ2-7; 9 positions match TRBD1. CDR3 size: 13 residues. V lost 5 bases to trimming and J lost 3 bases; unmatched junction nucleotides: 2. In DNA, the CDR3 is TGTGCCAGCAGTCCGGGACAGGGCTACGAGCAGTACTTC. It is translated as CASSPGQGYEQYF.

The genes are TRBV6-9 and TRBJ1-2, with D possibly TRBD1 on 6 matching bases. The CDR3 runs 15 residues. Per the germline V gene, CDR1 is MNHGY and CDR2 is SVAAGI. V was cut by 4 bases and J by 4 bases, with 16 bases left in between. CDR3 in amino acids: CASSSPTGHSYGYTF. In DNA form, the CDR3 reads TGTGCCAGCAGTTCCCCCACGGGACACAGCTATGGCTACACCTTC.

The CDR3 sequence: CASRTHSTDTQYF. The CDR3 DNA reads as TGTGCCAGCAGGACACATAGCACAGATACGCAGTATTTT. The chain uses TRBV5-4 and TRBJ2-3; D unresolved. V was clipped by 5 bases and J by 0 bases, with 7 bases between them. Germline loops: CDR1 SGHNT, CDR2 YYREEE (reference sequence). CDR3 size: 13 residues.

The chain uses TRBV6-5 and TRBJ1-2; 9 bases agree with TRBD1. The V gene end was trimmed by 0 bases and the J gene end by 4 bases; junction bases not matched to a gene: 3. This CDR3 region has 15 residues. The germline V gene encodes CDR1 MNHEY and CDR2 SVGAGI. The CDR3 region has the DNA TGTGCCAGCAGTTACTCTGGGGGACAGGGCTATGGCTACACCTTC. This sequence encodes CASSYSGGQGYGYTF.

V and J are TRBV3-1 (or the pseudogene TRBV3-2) and TRBJ2-1; 16 bases align to TRBD2. This CDR3 has 17 residues. Germline-derived CDR1 and CDR2 are LGHDT and YNNKEL (reference sequence). The junction had 6 bases not matched to a gene; V was cut back by 4 bases and J by 6 bases. The CDR3 loop is CASSRGTSGRAFNEQFF. Here the CDR3 DNA reads TGTGCCAGCAGCCGCGGGACTAGCGGGAGGGCTTTCAATGAGCAGTTCTTC.

This clone has only one observation. The V gene is TRBV5-4, the J gene TRBJ1-1; D is undetermined. Germline CDR1 is SGHNT and CDR2 is YYREEE (reference sequence). The V gene lost 4 bases and the J gene lost 1 base, with 8 bases spanning the gap. This CDR3 has 13 residues. This CDR3 reads CASSAPQNTEAFF. The CDR3, as DNA: TGTGCCAGCAGCGCCCCCCAGAACACTGAAGCTTTCTTT.

CDR3 DNA sequence: TGTGCCAGCAGCGTAGGAGTGGGGAGGGTAGGAGATACGCAGTATTTT. This gives the protein CASSVGVGRVGDTQYF. The V and J genes are TRBV9 and TRBJ2-3, with TRBD2 matching over 7 bases. Germline V gene data show CDR1 as SGDLS and CDR2 as YYNGEE. The CDR3 runs 16 residues. The ends lost 0 bases at V and 5 bases at J; junction bases unmatched: 9.

J is TRBJ1-5 and V is TRBV28, with TRBD1 matching over 8 bases. V trimming: 2 bases; J trimming: 5 bases; junction bases outside the gene matches: 17. In germline, CDR1 is MDHEN, CDR2 SYDVKM. The CDR3 runs 19 residues. CDR3 bases: TGTGCCAGCAGTTTACGGGCCTCCTCAGGGGGCTCTTTTGATCAGCCCCAGCATTTT. Protein product: CASSLRASSGGSFDQPQHF.

J is TRBJ1-2 and V is TRBV4-3, with TRBD1 matching 9 bases. This CDR3 spans 15 amino acids. Germline CDR1 reads LGHNA; CDR2 reads YSLEER. After removal of 1 base from V and 4 bases from J, the junction contained 4 bases not matched to a gene. CDR3 protein: CASSQGSTGGYGYTF. Here the CDR3 DNA reads TGCGCCAGCAGCCAAGGATCGACAGGGGGCTATGGCTACACCTTC.

The V call is TRBV28, the J call TRBJ2-3; TRBD2 aligns across 10 bases. Losses at the gene ends were 1 base for V and 1 base for J; bases not matched to a gene: 11. This CDR3 is built from 19 residues. Germline V gene lookup returns CDR1 MDHEN and CDR2 SYDVKM. This chain's CDR3 is CASSLYPSGSPSRTDTQYF. Here the CDR3 DNA reads TGTGCCAGCAGTTTATATCCTAGCGGGAGTCCCTCACGCACAGATACGCAGTATTTT.

This CDR3 is CASRTTSLSSYEQYF. The CDR3 nucleotides are TGTGCCTCAAGGACAACTAGTTTATCTTCCTACGAGCAGTACTTC. The chain combines TRBV30 with TRBJ2-7; either TRBD1 or TRBD2 may supply D (5 bases each). This CDR3 comprises 15 residues. The germline V gene has CDR1 GTSNPN and CDR2 SVGIG (reference sequence). V dropped 7 bases and J dropped 1 base, with 20 bases sitting between them.

The chain couples TRBV5-1 to TRBJ2-7; the match to TRBD2 covers 9 bases. The CDR3 length is 15 residues. Looked up from germline, CDR1 is SGHRS and CDR2 is YFSETQ. Unmatched junction bases numbered 5, after V lost 0 bases and J lost 4 bases. CDR3 sequence (DNA): TGCGCCAGCAGCTTGGTGGTAGCGGGAGCATACGAGCAGTACTTC. It is translated as CASSLVVAGAYEQYF.

The gene calls are TRBV21-1 and TRBJ2-3; the table's D gene call, TRBD2, was not cross checked with the DNA. TRBV21-1 is recorded as a pseudogene. The CDR3 totals 14 residues. The CDR3 DNA reads as TGTGCCAGCCCAGCGGGGGCCAGCACAGATACGCAGTATTTT. This codes for CASPAGASTDTQYF.

There are a few counts of this clone. The chain is built from TRBV27 and TRBJ1-1, with 9 bases lining up with TRBD1. The germline gives CDR1 MNHEY, CDR2 SMNVEV (reference sequence). The V and J ends lost 5 bases and 9 bases, in that order; junction bases with no gene match: 7. This CDR3 contains 13 residues. CDR3 nucleotides: TGTGCCAGCAGTCACAGGGGGCCTGAACAAGCTTTCTTT. Residues: CASSHRGPEQAFF.

In this sample, this clone turned up a few times. The chain combines TRBV5-1 with TRBJ1-2, with 8 bases aligning to TRBD1. V shed 0 bases and J 7 bases; nucleotides not matched to a gene: 2. The CDR3 has 13 residues. Germline CDR1 SGHRS, CDR2 YFSETQ. The CDR3 is CASSLGTGFGYTF. CDR3 coding DNA: TGCGCCAGCAGCTTGGGGACAGGGTTTGGCTACACCTTC.